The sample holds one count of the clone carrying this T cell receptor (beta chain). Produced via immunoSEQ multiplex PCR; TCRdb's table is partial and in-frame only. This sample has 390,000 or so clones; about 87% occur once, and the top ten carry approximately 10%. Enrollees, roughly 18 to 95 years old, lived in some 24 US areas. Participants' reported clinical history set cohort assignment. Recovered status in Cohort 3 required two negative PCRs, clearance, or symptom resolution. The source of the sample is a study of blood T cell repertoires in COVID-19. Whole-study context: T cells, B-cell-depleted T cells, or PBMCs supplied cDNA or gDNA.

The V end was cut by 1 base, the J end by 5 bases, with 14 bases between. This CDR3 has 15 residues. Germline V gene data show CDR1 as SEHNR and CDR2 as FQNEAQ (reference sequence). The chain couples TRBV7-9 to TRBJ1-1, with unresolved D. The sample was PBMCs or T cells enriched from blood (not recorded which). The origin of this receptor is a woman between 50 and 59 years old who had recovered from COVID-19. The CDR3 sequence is CASSLVVLGVTEAFF. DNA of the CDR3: TGTGCCAGCAGCTTAGTAGTTTTAGGAGTGACTGAAGCTTTCTTT.